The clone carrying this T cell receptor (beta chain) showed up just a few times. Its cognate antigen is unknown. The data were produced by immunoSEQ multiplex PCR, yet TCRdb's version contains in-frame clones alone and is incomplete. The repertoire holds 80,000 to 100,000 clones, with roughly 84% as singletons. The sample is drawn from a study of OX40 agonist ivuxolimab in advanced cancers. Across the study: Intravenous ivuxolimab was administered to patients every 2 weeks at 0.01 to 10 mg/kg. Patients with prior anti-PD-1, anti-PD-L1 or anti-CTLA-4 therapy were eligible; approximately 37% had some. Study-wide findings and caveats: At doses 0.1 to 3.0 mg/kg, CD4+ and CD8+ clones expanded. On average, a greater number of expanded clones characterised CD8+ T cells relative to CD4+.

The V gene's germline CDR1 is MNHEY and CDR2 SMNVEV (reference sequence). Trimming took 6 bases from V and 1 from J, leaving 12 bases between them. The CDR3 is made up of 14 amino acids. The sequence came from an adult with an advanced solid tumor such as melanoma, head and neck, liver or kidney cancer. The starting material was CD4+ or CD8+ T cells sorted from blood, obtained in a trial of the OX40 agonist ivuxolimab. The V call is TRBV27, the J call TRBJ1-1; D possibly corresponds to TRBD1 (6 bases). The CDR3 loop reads CASSSGTSNTEAFF. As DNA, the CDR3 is TGTGCCAGCAGCTCCGGGACATCGAACACTGAAGCTTTCTTT.